These 24 T cell receptor beta chains came from one sample sequenced in a study of T-cell memory formation after mild COVID-19. TCRdb itself ran the 5' RACE reads through MiXCR, one entry per CDR3 protein. This sample has 95,000 to 120,000 distinct CDR3 sequences, with roughly a sixth found just once. Sequencing was done on a sample of PBMCs or a T cell subset sorted from them (not recorded which). These receptors came from a young man who had mild COVID-19 (a few samples of this study predate the infection). Cell type and time point are not known.

The chain carries TRBV6-6 and TRBJ2-2, with D perhaps TRBD2 (5 bases). The germline V gene has CDR1 MNHNY and CDR2 SVGAGI (reference sequence). This CDR3 comprises 15 residues. V lost 7 bases, J lost 3 bases, and 15 bases lay in between. CDR3 residues: CASKLGPADTGELFF. As DNA, the CDR3 is TGTGCCAGCAAACTAGGGCCTGCCGACACCGGGGAGCTGTTTTTT.

The chain couples TRBV7-6 to TRBJ2-7; no definite D call. In germline, CDR1 is SGHVS, CDR2 FNYEAQ. The V gene lost 5 bases and the J gene lost 4 bases, with 9 bases spanning the gap. This CDR3 spans 12 amino acids. This chain's CDR3 is CASSPNLYEQYF. The CDR3 DNA sequence: TGTGCCAGCAGCCCAAACCTATACGAGCAGTACTTC.

The gene calls are TRBV12-3 or TRBV12-4 and TRBJ1-2, with TRBD1 as a possible D gene (6 bases). The CDR3 loop spans 13 amino acids. V dropped 2 bases and J dropped 8 bases, with 12 bases sitting between them. In nucleotides, the CDR3 is TGTGCCAGCAGTTTACGGGGGGCCACGGGCTACACCTTC. Translating it yields CASSLRGATGYTF.

This sequence joins TRBV5-1 and TRBJ2-3; TRBD2 aligns across 12 bases. After removal of 4 bases from V and 4 bases from J, the junction contained 7 bases not matched to a gene. Germline V gives CDR1 SGHRS, CDR2 YFSETQ. The length of the CDR3 is 16 residues. Here the CDR3 DNA reads TGCGCCAGCAGCGCTGGACTAGCGGGGCTAGCAGATACGCAGTATTTT. Translation: CASSAGLAGLADTQYF. The full variable domain, its missing parts supplied by reference TRBV5-1 and TRBJ2-3, is KAGVTQTPRYLIKTRGQQVTLSCSPISGHRSVSWYQQTPGQGLQFLFEYFSETQRNKGNFPGRFSGRQFSNSRSEMNVSTLELGDSALYLCASSAGLAGLADTQYFGPGTRLTVL.

This chain uses TRBV7-2 with TRBJ1-2; no definite D call. Looked up from germline, CDR1 is SGHTA and CDR2 is FQGNSA. V was cut by 2 bases and J by 4 bases, with 5 bases left in between. This CDR3 has 12 residues. The CDR3 spells CASSLNLYGYTF. In DNA form, the CDR3 reads TGTGCCAGCAGCTTAAATCTCTATGGCTACACCTTC.

This clonotype appeared many times. This chain uses TRBV20-1 with TRBJ1-1, with a possible D match to TRBD1 (5 bases). The CDR3 is made up of 14 amino acids. The V gene's germline CDR1 is DFQATT and CDR2 SNEGSKA (reference sequence). Trimming took 6 bases from V and 7 from J, leaving 21 bases between them. Here the CDR3 reads CSAPGRLGVREAFF. The CDR3, as DNA: TGCAGTGCCCCCGGTCGGCTGGGGGTACGTGAAGCTTTCTTT.

This clonotype was counted only a few times. The chain links TRBV7-9 to TRBJ2-4, with 10 bases aligning to TRBD1. From germline, CDR1 is SEHNR and CDR2 FQNEAQ (reference sequence). J lost 9 bases, V lost 4 bases, and 6 bases had no gene match. This CDR3 has 14 residues. The CDR3 nucleotides are TGTGCCAGCAGCTCGGACAGGGGGTTAGGCATTCAGTACTTC. Translation gives CASSSDRGLGIQYF.

This clonotype was seen a handful of times. This rearrangement joins TRBV20-1 to TRBJ2-5, with D unclear. Germline loops: CDR1 DFQATT, CDR2 SNEGSKA (reference sequence). The CDR3 sequence is 13 residues long. Trimming shortened V by 7 bases and J by 0 bases, and 12 bases separated the two germline ends. CDR3 DNA sequence: TGCAGTGAAGATTTGAGACACCAAGAGACCCAGTACTTC. Protein sequence: CSEDLRHQETQYF.

The V and J genes are TRBV6-6 and TRBJ1-6; TRBD1 is a possible D gene (5 bases). From germline, CDR1 is MNHNY and CDR2 SVGAGI (reference sequence). Trimming pared 0 bases from V and 10 bases from J, leaving 13 bases between. CDR3 size: 15 residues. The CDR3 DNA sequence: TGTGCCAGCAGTTACTCTGCCGGGACGGGCTCACCCCTCCACTTT. This sequence encodes CASSYSAGTGSPLHF.

This chain joins TRBV7-2 and TRBJ1-2; D gene uncertain. Looked up from germline, CDR1 is SGHTA and CDR2 is FQGNSA. Deletions cut 1 base from V and 4 bases from J, with 13 bases between. The CDR3 has 15 residues. CDR3 DNA: TGTGCCAGCAGCTTAGGTGCGGGAATCGCCTATGGCTACACCTTC. Translation gives CASSLGAGIAYGYTF. The complete variable domain, with remaining parts taken from reference TRBV7-2 and TRBJ1-2, reads GAGVSQSPSNKVTEKGKDVELRCDPISGHTALYWYRQSLGQGLEFLIYFQGNSAPDKSGLPSDRFSAERTGGSVSTLTIQRTQQEDSAVYLCASSLGAGIAYGYTFGSGTRLTVV.

In DNA, the CDR3 is TGTGCCACCTCGGACGTAAACTATGGCTACACCTTC. It translates to CATSDVNYGYTF. The rearrangement joins TRBV24-1 to TRBJ1-2; D call uncertain. Germline CDR1 and CDR2: KGHDR and SFDVKD. CDR3 length: 12 residues. The V and J ends lost 9 bases and 2 bases respectively, with 9 bases between them.

The chain has TRBV20-1 and TRBJ2-3, with TRBD2 identical over 8 bases. Germline-derived CDR1 and CDR2 are DFQATT and SNEGSKA (reference sequence). The CDR3 spans 14 residues. V lost 2 bases and J lost 1; bases outside the gene matches: 2. DNA of the CDR3: TGCAGTGCTAGACCGGGACTAGGCACAGATACGCAGTATTTT. The encoded protein is CSARPGLGTDTQYF.

This chain links TRBV20-1 with TRBJ1-1; D not resolved. The V gene's germline CDR1 is DFQATT and CDR2 SNEGSKA (reference sequence). V was cut by 4 bases and J by 1 base, with 10 bases left in between. The CDR3 extends over 13 amino acids. CDR3 amino acids: CSAKRESNTEAFF. The CDR3 DNA follows: TGCAGTGCTAAGAGAGAATCGAACACTGAAGCTTTCTTT.

The chain has TRBV20-1 and TRBJ1-4; D is undetermined. CDR1 and CDR2 from the germline V gene are DFQATT and SNEGSKA (reference sequence). This CDR3 is 14 amino acids long. Trimming removed 7 bases from V and 4 bases from J, with 16 bases in between. The chain's CDR3 is CSVQDRQINEKLFF. CDR3 sequence (DNA): TGCAGTGTTCAAGATCGCCAAATTAATGAAAAACTGTTTTTT.

This clonotype came up a few times. CDR3 loop: CASFPREGTDTQYF. The CDR3 nucleotides read TGTGCCAGCTTTCCCAGGGAAGGGACAGATACGCAGTATTTT. The chain is built from TRBV12-3 or TRBV12-4 and TRBJ2-3, with D possibly being TRBD1 (5 bases). The CDR3 length is 14 residues. Deletions cut 8 bases from V and 3 bases from J, with 15 bases between.

This clonotype has at least ten counts. The V and J genes are TRBV27 and TRBJ2-3, with D possibly matching TRBD1 (6 bases). Per the germline V gene, CDR1 is MNHEY and CDR2 is SMNVEV (reference sequence). Trimming removed 2 bases at V and 3 bases at J, with 18 bases between. This CDR3 is built from 17 residues. CDR3 region: CASSLTAGDVRTDTQYF. The DNA of the CDR3 is TGTGCCAGCAGTTTAACCGCAGGGGACGTGAGGACAGATACGCAGTATTTT.

This clonotype was counted between two and nine times. The J gene is TRBJ2-7, the V gene TRBV5-1; D is unclear. This CDR3 contains 16 residues. The germline CDR1 and CDR2 sequences are SGHRS and YFSETQ. Trimming took 5 bases from V and 0 from J, leaving 18 bases between them. CDR3 coding DNA: TGCGCCAGCAGGGCGAATCCGACGCGCTCCTCCTACGAGCAGTACTTC. This codes for CASRANPTRSSYEQYF.

The table lists this clonotype with many counts. The rearrangement links TRBV5-1 to TRBJ2-1; possibly TRBD2 for D (6 bases). V lost 4 bases and J 4 bases, leaving 9 bases between the germline ends. The CDR3 totals 13 residues. Germline assignment: CDR1 SGHRS and CDR2 YFSETQ. CDR3 amino acids: CASSLGTYNEQFF. As DNA, the CDR3 is TGCGCCAGCAGCCTGGGGACTTACAATGAGCAGTTCTTC.

The chain combines TRBV4-3 with TRBJ2-1; D might be TRBD1 (5 bases). Trimming pared 4 bases from V and 0 bases from J, leaving 10 bases between. The germline V gene has CDR1 LGHNA and CDR2 YSLEER. The CDR3 has 15 residues. The CDR3: CASSRRGSSYNEQFF. The CDR3 bases are TGCGCCAGCAGCCGAAGGGGTAGCTCCTACAATGAGCAGTTCTTC.

This clonotype was detected ten times or more. The DNA of the CDR3 is TGTGCCAGCATAAGGCGCCCGGGACAGGGAGCGGGAGAGCAGTACTTC. Protein sequence: CASIRRPGQGAGEQYF. V and J are TRBV6-5 and TRBJ2-7; 9 bases line up with TRBD1. The V gene's germline CDR1 is MNHEY and CDR2 SVGAGI. This CDR3 contains 16 residues. The junction had 17 bases not matched to a gene; V was cut back by 7 bases and J by 7 bases.

This sequence joins TRBV7-3 and TRBJ2-6, with 7 bases identical to TRBD1. Germline V gives CDR1 SGHTA, CDR2 FQGTGA. The CDR3 spans 15 residues. V was clipped by 4 bases and J by 0 bases; unmatched bases: 0. The DNA for the CDR3 is TGTGCCAGCAGCTCAGGGGGCTCTGGGGCCAACGTCCTGACTTTC. It translates to CASSSGGSGANVLTF.

This clonotype was seen repeatedly, ten times or more. The chain is built from TRBV20-1 and TRBJ2-4; D ambiguous. With 7 bases removed from V and 2 bases from J, the gap between germline ends came to 15 bases. Germline V gives CDR1 DFQATT, CDR2 SNEGSKA (reference sequence). This CDR3 region has 14 residues. The CDR3 region is CSGQDGFTKNIQYF. The DNA of the CDR3 is TGCAGTGGGCAGGATGGTTTTACCAAAAACATTCAGTACTTC.

This clonotype was observed at least ten times. This chain links TRBV19 with TRBJ2-1, with 7 bases fitting TRBD2. This CDR3 comprises 16 residues. Germline CDR1 reads LNHDA; CDR2 reads SQIVND (reference sequence). Trimming cost V 4 bases and J 0 bases; bases outside gene matches: 6. The CDR3: CASSSPGGSSYNEQFF. The CDR3 bases are TGTGCCAGTAGTAGCCCCGGGGGGTCCTCCTACAATGAGCAGTTCTTC. Filled out from reference TRBV19 and TRBJ2-1, the complete variable domain reads DGGITQSPKYLFRKEGQNVTLSCEQNLNHDAMYWYRQDPGQGLRLIYYSQIVNDFQKGDIAEGYSVSREKKESFPLTVTSAQKNPTAFYLCASSSPGGSSYNEQFFGPGTRLTVL.

This clonotype was seen many times. The J gene is TRBJ2-5, the V gene TRBV7-2, with 7 bases matching TRBD2. Germline CDR1 is SGHTA and CDR2 is FQGNSA. V trimming: 1 base; J trimming: 4 bases; junction bases outside the gene matches: 3. CDR3 size: 14 residues. The CDR3 region has the DNA TGTGCCAGCAGCTTAGTCGGCGGGGGAGAGACCCAGTACTTC. Residues: CASSLVGGGETQYF.